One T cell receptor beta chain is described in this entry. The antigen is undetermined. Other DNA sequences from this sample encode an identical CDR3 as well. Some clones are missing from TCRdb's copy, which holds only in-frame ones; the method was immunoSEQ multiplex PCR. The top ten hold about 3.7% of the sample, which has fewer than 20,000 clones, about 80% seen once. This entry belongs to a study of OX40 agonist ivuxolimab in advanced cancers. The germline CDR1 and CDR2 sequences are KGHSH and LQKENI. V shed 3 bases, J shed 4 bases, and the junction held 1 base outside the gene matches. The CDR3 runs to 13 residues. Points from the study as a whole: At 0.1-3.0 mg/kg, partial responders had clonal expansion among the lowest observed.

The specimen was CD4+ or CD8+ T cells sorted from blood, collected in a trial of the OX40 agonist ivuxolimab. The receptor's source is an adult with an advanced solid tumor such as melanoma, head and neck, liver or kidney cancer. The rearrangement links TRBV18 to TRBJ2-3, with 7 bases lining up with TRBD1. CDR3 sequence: CASSPTGADTQYF. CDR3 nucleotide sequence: TGTGCCAGCTCACCCACAGGGGCAGATACGCAGTATTTT.